The 13 T cell receptor beta chains listed next were all sequenced from one sample in a study of patients and donors after allogeneic stem cell transplantation. TCRdb reprocessed the RT-PCR reads via MiXCR and lists one record per CDR3 protein. The sample lists 65,000 to 80,000 distinct CDR3 sequences; around 27% were seen once. Sample: blood, either unsorted or a sorted T cell fraction (not recorded which). These receptors were taken from a human donor who was either an allogeneic HSCT recipient or a stem cell or donor lymphocyte infusion donor (not recorded which). It is not recorded whose cells these are; they may come from a transplant donor.

A few counts support this clonotype. The chain links TRBV25-1 to TRBJ1-1, with D tentatively TRBD1 (5 bases). V was pared by 5 bases and J by 5 bases, with 15 bases between. This CDR3 is 14 amino acids long. Germline V gene lookup returns CDR1 MGHDK and CDR2 SYGVNS. CDR3 in amino acids: CASSPQGKGTEAFF. CDR3 DNA sequence: TGTGCCAGCAGTCCCCAGGGTAAAGGGACTGAAGCTTTCTTT.

The sample holds a few counts of this clonotype. The chain couples TRBV5-1 to TRBJ1-3; D is uncertain. The CDR3 contains 16 residues. CDR1 is SGHRS and CDR2 is YFSETQ in the germline V gene. V was clipped by 0 bases and J by 3 bases, with 13 bases between them. The CDR3 sequence is CASSLDPQKGGNTIYF. For the CDR3, the DNA is TGCGCCAGCAGCTTGGACCCTCAGAAGGGTGGAAACACCATATATTTT. The entire variable domain, with the rest obtained from reference TRBV5-1 and TRBJ1-3, is as follows: KAGVTQTPRYLIKTRGQQVTLSCSPISGHRSVSWYQQTPGQGLQFLFEYFSETQRNKGNFPGRFSGRQFSNSRSEMNVSTLELGDSALYLCASSLDPQKGGNTIYFGEGSWLTVV.

The V call is TRBV20-1, the J call TRBJ1-3, with TRBD1 as a possible D gene (5 bases). The CDR3 loop spans 14 amino acids. V was cut by 3 bases and J by 2 bases, with 11 bases left in between. CDR1 DFQATT and CDR2 SNEGSKA come from the germline V gene (reference sequence). CDR3 protein: CSASRDEAGNTIYF. CDR3 DNA sequence: TGCAGTGCTAGCCGGGACGAAGCTGGAAACACCATATATTTT.

This clonotype was picked up a small number of times. The CDR3 sequence is CASSPRVGTNYGYTF. The CDR3, as DNA: TGCGCCAGCAGCCCACGTGTTGGGACTAACTATGGCTACACCTTC. V gene TRBV5-1 combines with J gene TRBJ1-2; D unresolved. The V end lost 4 bases, the J end lost 0 bases, and 13 bases lay between the germline ends. This CDR3 has 15 residues. Germline V gene data show CDR1 as SGHRS and CDR2 as YFSETQ.

V usage is TRBV7-9 and J usage is TRBJ1-1, with a weak D call TRBD1 (5 bases). V lost 4 bases to trimming and J lost 8 bases, with 8 bases between them. Per germline, CDR1 SEHNR and CDR2 FQNEAQ (reference sequence). This CDR3 is 11 amino acids long. The CDR3 nucleotides are TGTGCCAGCAGCTATCGACAGGAAGCTTTCTTT. This sequence encodes CASSYRQEAFF.

This clonotype was detected a few times. This rearrangement joins TRBV5-6 to TRBJ2-1; 12 nucleotides match TRBD1. Germline CDR1 and CDR2: SGHDT and YYEEEE. The CDR3 is made up of 17 amino acids. Trimming took 2 bases from V and 4 from J; bases not matched to a gene: 7. The CDR3 sequence: CASSFGTGGPLYNEQFF. DNA for the CDR3: TGTGCCAGCAGCTTTGGGACAGGGGGCCCCCTTTACAATGAGCAGTTCTTC.

V gene TRBV7-2 combines with J gene TRBJ1-1; tentatively, D is TRBD1 (6 bases). There are 15 residues in the CDR3. V was cut by 2 bases and J by 5 bases, with 15 bases left in between. Germline CDR1 SGHTA, CDR2 FQGNSA. The CDR3 sequence: CASSLTRDKETEAFF. The CDR3 DNA follows: TGTGCCAGCAGCTTAACCCGGGACAAGGAGACTGAAGCTTTCTTT.

V is TRBV2 and J is TRBJ2-2, with 9 bases matching TRBD2. The germline gives CDR1 SNHLY, CDR2 FYNNEI. The CDR3 is 15 amino acids. Trimming removed 4 bases from V and 7 bases from J; junction bases left unmatched: 7. Written as DNA, the CDR3 is TGTGCCAGCAGTGGTTCTAGCGGGGCCGTCGGGGAGCTGTTTTTT. It specifies CASSGSSGAVGELFF.

This chain connects TRBV6-5 to TRBJ2-7, with 8 nucleotides matching TRBD1. The CDR3 covers 12 residues. The V gene end was trimmed by 10 bases and the J gene end by 5 bases; junction bases not matched to a gene: 7. Germline CDR1 reads MNHEY; CDR2 reads SVGAGI. The CDR3 DNA is TGTGCCACCCTGGACAGGGTACACGAGCAGTACTTC. Protein sequence: CATLDRVHEQYF.

This chain joins TRBV7-2 and TRBJ1-5; D not certain. Germline V gene sequence: CDR1 SGHTA, CDR2 FQGNSA. This CDR3 contains 16 residues. V was shortened by 2 bases and J by 5 bases, with 16 bases between the two germline ends. CDR3 protein: CASSLRSRVEDQPQHF. In nucleotides, the CDR3 is TGTGCCAGCAGCTTAAGGTCCCGGGTCGAAGATCAGCCCCAGCATTTT.

The chain has TRBV4-2 and TRBJ2-7; no definite D call. Trimming removed 1 base from V and 4 bases from J, with 14 bases in between. Germline CDR1 reads LGHNA; CDR2 reads YNFKEQ. This CDR3 is built from 15 residues. CDR3 amino acids: CASSQGATTSYEQYF. The CDR3 DNA is TGTGCCAGCAGCCAAGGGGCGACCACATCATACGAGCAGTACTTC.

The chain is built from TRBV12-3 or TRBV12-4 and TRBJ2-5, with 15 nucleotides matching TRBD2. The CDR3 has 17 amino acids. The V and J ends lost 4 bases and 2 bases, in that order; junction bases with no gene match: 5. CDR3 protein: CASSSGTSGGNQETQYF. Written as DNA, the CDR3 is TGTGCCAGCAGTTCCGGGACTAGCGGGGGGAATCAAGAGACCCAGTACTTC.

This clonotype was recorded at least ten times. This chain joins TRBV10-2 and TRBJ1-1; tentative D call: TRBD1 (5 bases). The V end lost 3 bases, the J end lost 1 base, and 12 bases lay between the germline ends. Germline-derived CDR1 and CDR2 are WSHSY and SAAADI. The CDR3 is 15 residues long. The CDR3 DNA is TGCGCCAGCAGTGATCTCGGGACCGCGAACACTGAAGCTTTCTTT. Translation gives CASSDLGTANTEAFF.